The clone carrying this TCR beta chain has only a few counts. Its antigen is not known. This sample is part of a study of shared clonotypes between healthy human individuals. Naivety among CD8 cells was defined by CD45RO negativity and positive CCR7 selection, thereby excluding terminally differentiated effector memory CD45RA+ cells. Clones were sequenced by immunoSEQ multiplex PCR, and TCRdb holds only the in-frame ones, with some missing. The sample consists of approximately 720,000 clones, 92% of them appearing once. Study observations and caveats: Naive subsets generally exceeded memory subsets in estimated richness.

The sequence was obtained from a man aged 30 to 39 in good health. The material sequenced was naive CD8+ T cells sorted from blood.

The CDR3 DNA reads TGTGCCAGCAGTTTGGAATCCGGCACAGATACGCAGTATTTT. Protein: CASSLESGTDTQYF. The chain recombines TRBV27 with TRBJ2-3, with D uncertain. Between the trimmed V and J ends, which lost 3 bases and 1 base, there was a span of 8 bases. CDR1 and CDR2 from the germline V gene are MNHEY and SMNVEV (reference sequence). There are 14 residues in the CDR3.